This is a list of T cell receptor beta chains from one sample in a study of blood T cell repertoires in COVID-19. Assay: immunoSEQ multiplex PCR; the TCRdb copy retains only in-frame clones and omits some. The sample lists 260,000 or so clones; under 90% were seen once. The sample was PBMCs or T cells enriched from blood (not recorded which). All receptors come from a man aged 18-30 years who had recovered from COVID-19. The CDR3 runs from the conserved cysteine through the conserved F or W. The order of the fields is V gene, J gene, D gene, clone size, CDR3 DNA, CDR3 protein. D genes are given only for firm matches. Not all rows give a size; the values are once, few, many and, for expanded clones, a class.

v_gene: TRBV4-1; j_gene: TRBJ2-4; d_gene: TRBD2; abundance: -; CDR3nt: TGCGCCAGCAGCCTTTTACTAGCGGGGGTCTCTTCGGTCGCCAAAAACATTCAGTACTTC; CDR3aa: CASSLLLAGVSSVAKNIQYF
v_gene: TRBV6-5; j_gene: TRBJ2-7; d_gene: TRBD1; abundance: -; CDR3nt: TGCGCCAGCAATCCACGCAAGGACAGGGGGTACGAGCAGTACTTC; CDR3aa: CASNPRKDRGYEQYF
v_gene: TRBV14; j_gene: TRBJ1-4; d_gene: -; abundance: -; CDR3nt: TGTGCCAGCAGCTCTCCACGGGGGACTAATGAAAAACTGTTTTTT; CDR3aa: CASSSPRGTNEKLFF
v_gene: TRBV3-1/TRBV3-2; j_gene: TRBJ1-5; d_gene: -; abundance: -; CDR3nt: TGTGCCAGCAGCCAAGGGAGTCAGCCCCAGCATTTT; CDR3aa: CASSQGSQPQHF
v_gene: TRBV11-3; j_gene: TRBJ2-3; d_gene: -; abundance: -; CDR3nt: TGTGCCAGCAGCTTGGCGGGGGCCACAGATACGCAGTATTTT; CDR3aa: CASSLAGATDTQYF
v_gene: TRBV3-1/TRBV3-2; j_gene: TRBJ2-1; d_gene: -; abundance: -; CDR3nt: TGTGCCAGCAGCCAAGGACGCGGTAGCGATGAGCAGTTCTTC; CDR3aa: CASSQGRGSDEQFF
v_gene: TRBV6-4; j_gene: TRBJ2-7; d_gene: TRBD2; abundance: -; CDR3nt: TGTGCCAGCAGTGCTCTAGCGGGAGGTTTTGGCGAGCAGTACTTC; CDR3aa: CASSALAGGFGEQYF
v_gene: TRBV20-1; j_gene: TRBJ1-2; d_gene: -; abundance: once; CDR3nt: TGCAGTGCGACAGCTAACTATGGCTACACCTTC; CDR3aa: CSATANYGYTF
v_gene: TRBV12-3/TRBV12-4; j_gene: TRBJ1-1; d_gene: TRBD1; abundance: -; CDR3nt: TGTGCCAGCAGTTTAAGGGACAGGGAGGAAGCTTTCTTT; CDR3aa: CASSLRDREEAFF
v_gene: TRBV11-2; j_gene: TRBJ1-2; d_gene: -; abundance: once; CDR3nt: TGTGCCAGCAGCGTACACAGTGGGTTCTATGGCTACACCTTC; CDR3aa: CASSVHSGFYGYTF
v_gene: TRBV15; j_gene: TRBJ2-2; d_gene: -; abundance: -; CDR3nt: TGTGCCACCAGCAGAGTGGCAGGGGGGTACACCGGGGAGCTGTTTTTT; CDR3aa: CATSRVAGGYTGELFF
v_gene: TRBV6-1; j_gene: TRBJ1-5; d_gene: TRBD1; abundance: few; CDR3nt: TGTGCCAGCAGTGAACAACCCACAGGGGTCAATCAGCCCCAGCATTTT; CDR3aa: CASSEQPTGVNQPQHF
v_gene: TRBV28; j_gene: TRBJ2-1; d_gene: TRBD2; abundance: -; CDR3nt: TGTGCCAGCAGCCCCCTAGCTAGGACTAGCGGGAGGGCCGATGAGCAGTTCTTC; CDR3aa: CASSPLARTSGRADEQFF
v_gene: TRBV27; j_gene: TRBJ2-1; d_gene: TRBD2; abundance: -; CDR3nt: TGTGCCAGCAGGGAACCGGGACTAGCGGGAGTGGGGGGCTCCTACAATGAGCAGTTCTTC; CDR3aa: CASREPGLAGVGGSYNEQFF
v_gene: TRBV28; j_gene: TRBJ2-1; d_gene: -; abundance: -; CDR3nt: TGTGCCAGCACCATCTCGGGTTACAATGAGCAGTTCTTC; CDR3aa: CASTISGYNEQFF
v_gene: TRBV28; j_gene: TRBJ1-6; d_gene: TRBD1; abundance: -; CDR3nt: TGTGCCAGCAGTTATGACAGGGGGTATTCACCCCTCCACTTT; CDR3aa: CASSYDRGYSPLHF
v_gene: TRBV6-5; j_gene: TRBJ2-1; d_gene: TRBD2; abundance: -; CDR3nt: TGTGCCAGCAGTTCCCGACTAGCGGGATACAATGAGCAGTTCTTC; CDR3aa: CASSSRLAGYNEQFF
v_gene: TRBV30; j_gene: TRBJ1-1; d_gene: -; abundance: once; CDR3nt: TGTGCCTGGAGTGGGTTGATAGAAAAAGCTTTCTTT; CDR3aa: CAWSGLIEKAFF
v_gene: TRBV20-1; j_gene: TRBJ2-5; d_gene: -; abundance: -; CDR3nt: TGCAGTGCTAGTGGTCAGACACAAGAGACCCAGTACTTC; CDR3aa: CSASGQTQETQYF